This T cell receptor (beta chain) was documented in a study of T cells in Graves' hyperthyroidism and ophthalmopathy. For the study at large: Peripheral blood was acquired at first diagnosis, ahead of any therapy whatsoever. General study points: Among clonotypes expanded in thyroid above 0.001, most were also found in blood.

The CDR3 length is 12 residues. Germline CDR1 SQVTM, CDR2 ANQGSEA. Only a few counts were recorded for this clonotype. Its matching antigen is unknown. The germline gene is not matched at one end of the junction; a read error may be the cause. What was amplified from RNA transcripts were TCR beta CDR3 regions. HTBI primers drove first-round RT-PCR of the TCR CDR3. TCRdb redid the calling of the multiplex PCR reads with MiXCR, one entry per CDR3 protein. This table holds about 500,000 distinct CDR3 sequences, more than 15% found once. Disease duration was under 3 months in the ophthalmopathy patients, who also had a Clinical Activity Score of at least 3 and a NOSPECS grade of at least 4.

V is TRBV29-1 and J is TRBJ2-1, with D tentatively TRBD2 (5 bases). The receptor was isolated from a woman aged 25 to 39 with Graves' ophthalmopathy. The sample taken for sequencing was blood. DNA of the CDR3: TGCAGCGTTGTTGGCGGGCCAGATGAGCAGTCCTTC. Its protein product is CSVVGGPDEQSF.